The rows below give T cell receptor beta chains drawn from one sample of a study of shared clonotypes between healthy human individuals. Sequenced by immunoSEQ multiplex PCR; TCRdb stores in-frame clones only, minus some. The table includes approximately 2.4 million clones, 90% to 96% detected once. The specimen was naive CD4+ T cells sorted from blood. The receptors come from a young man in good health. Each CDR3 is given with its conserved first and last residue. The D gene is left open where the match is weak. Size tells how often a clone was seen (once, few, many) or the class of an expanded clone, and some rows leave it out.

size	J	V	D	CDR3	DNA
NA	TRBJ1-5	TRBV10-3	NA	CAISEPGVGGGQPQHF	TGTGCCATCAGTGAACCCGGGGTTGGAGGCGGGCAGCCCCAGCATTTT
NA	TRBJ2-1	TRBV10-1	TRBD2	CASSASGGAYNEQFF	TGCGCCAGCAGCGCTAGCGGGGGAGCGTACAATGAGCAGTTCTTC
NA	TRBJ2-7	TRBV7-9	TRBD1	CASSRTGAGGSEQYF	TGTGCCAGCAGCCGAACCGGGGCAGGGGGAAGCGAGCAGTACTTC
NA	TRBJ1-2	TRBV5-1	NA	CASSPAFQGSYGYTF	TGCGCCAGCAGCCCGGCCTTTCAGGGTTCGTATGGCTACACCTTC
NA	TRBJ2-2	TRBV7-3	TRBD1	CASSRQGTLTGELFF	TGTGCCAGCAGTCGACAGGGGACACTCACCGGGGAGCTGTTTTTT
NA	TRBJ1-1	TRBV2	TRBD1	CASSETGGGTEAFF	TGTGCCAGCAGTGAGACAGGGGGAGGCACTGAAGCTTTCTTT
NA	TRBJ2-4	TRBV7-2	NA	CASSEGVSGNIQYF	TGTGCCAGCAGCGAGGGGGTCTCGGGAAACATTCAGTACTTC
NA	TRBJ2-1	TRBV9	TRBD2	CASSLKTSGGANEQFF	TGTGCCAGCAGCCTCAAGACTAGCGGGGGGGCAAATGAGCAGTTCTTC
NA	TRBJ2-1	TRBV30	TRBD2	CAWSVRRVSGGNNEQFF	TGTGCCTGGAGTGTACGTCGAGTGAGCGGGGGCAACAATGAGCAGTTCTTC
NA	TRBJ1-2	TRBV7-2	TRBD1	CASSPRGVYTF	TGTGCCAGCAGCCCCAGGGGGGTCTACACCTTC
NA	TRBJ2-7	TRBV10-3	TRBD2	CASSDGGAAGEQYF	TGTGCCAGTTCTGACGGGGGGGCAGCTGGGGAGCAGTACTTC
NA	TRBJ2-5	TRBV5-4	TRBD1	CASTGGLWETQYF	TGTGCCAGCACAGGGGGCCTGTGGGAGACCCAGTACTTC
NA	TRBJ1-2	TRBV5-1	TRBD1	CASSPRTGDPIGYGYTF	TGCGCCAGCAGCCCCCGGACAGGAGATCCGATCGGCTATGGCTACACCTTC
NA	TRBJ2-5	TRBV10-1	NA	CASSASPEGTQYF	TGCGCCAGCAGTGCAAGCCCCGAGGGGACCCAGTACTTC
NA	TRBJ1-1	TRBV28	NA	CASRTGQPEAFF	TGTGCCAGCAGGACAGGACAGCCTGAAGCTTTCTTT
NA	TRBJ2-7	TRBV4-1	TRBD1	CASSLTGMGYEQYF	TGCGCCAGCAGTTTGACAGGGATGGGCTACGAGCAGTACTTC
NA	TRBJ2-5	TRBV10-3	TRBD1	CAISKDRVETQYF	TGTGCCATCAGCAAGGACAGGGTCGAGACCCAGTACTTC
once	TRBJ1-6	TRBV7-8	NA	CASSHQALSSYNSPLHF	TGTGCCAGCAGCCATCAGGCTCTCAGCTCCTATAATTCACCCCTCCACTTT
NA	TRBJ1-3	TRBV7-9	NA	CASSLMGGGNTIYF	TGTGCCAGCAGCCTTATGGGGGGCGGAAACACCATATATTTT
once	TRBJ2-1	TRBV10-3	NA	CAIGPGRQEQFF	TGTGCCATTGGCCCGGGACGACAGGAGCAGTTCTTC
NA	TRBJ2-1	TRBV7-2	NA	CASSLSGGNWDEQFF	TGTGCCAGCAGCTTATCTGGGGGAAACTGGGATGAGCAGTTCTTC
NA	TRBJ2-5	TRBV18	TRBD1	CASSRPTGTWETQYF	TGTGCCAGCTCACGTCCGACAGGGACGTGGGAGACCCAGTACTTC
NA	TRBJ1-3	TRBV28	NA	CASSAYVRSKEGTIYF	TGTGCCAGCAGCGCTTATGTCAGAAGTAAAGAAGGGACCATATATTTT
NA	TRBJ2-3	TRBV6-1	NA	CASSGTQADTQYF	TGTGCCAGCAGCGGGACACAAGCAGATACGCAGTATTTT
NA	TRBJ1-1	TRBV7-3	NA	CASSLYRNTEAFF	TGTGCCAGCAGCTTATACCGGAACACTGAAGCTTTCTTT
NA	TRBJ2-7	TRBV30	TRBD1	CAWSGATGGGAVPYEQYF	TGTGCCTGGAGTGGGGCCACAGGGGGTGGCGCCGTTCCCTACGAGCAGTACTTC
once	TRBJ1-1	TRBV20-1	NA	CSATEAFF	TGCAGTGCCACCGAAGCTTTCTTT
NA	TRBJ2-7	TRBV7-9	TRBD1	CASSIRTGGATYEQYF	TGTGCCAGCAGCATCAGGACAGGGGGGGCCACCTACGAGCAGTACTTC
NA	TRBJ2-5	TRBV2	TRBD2	CASSLLAGGRQETQYF	TGTGCCAGCAGCTTACTAGCGGGAGGGCGCCAAGAGACCCAGTACTTC
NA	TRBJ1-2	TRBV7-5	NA	CARSLSGRDRCGYTF	TGTGCCAGAAGCTTAAGTGGGAGGGATCGTTGTGGCTACACCTTC
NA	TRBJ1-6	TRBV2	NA	CASSERQPGSYNSPLHF	TGTGCCAGCAGTGAGAGACAGCCAGGGTCCTATAATTCACCCCTCCACTTT
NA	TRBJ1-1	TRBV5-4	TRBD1	CASSWDRVRTEAFF	TGTGCCAGCAGCTGGGACAGGGTTCGAACTGAAGCTTTCTTT
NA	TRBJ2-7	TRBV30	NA	CAWSSDREEYF	TGTGCCTGGAGCTCTGACAGGGAGGAGTACTTC
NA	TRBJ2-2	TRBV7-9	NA	CASSTDTIGTGELFF	TGTGCCAGCAGCACCGACACCATAGGCACCGGGGAGCTGTTTTTT
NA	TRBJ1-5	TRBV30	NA	CAWSAGNQPQHF	TGTGCCTGGAGTGCGGGGAATCAGCCCCAGCATTTT
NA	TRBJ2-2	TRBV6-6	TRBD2	CASSLVLAGTGELFF	TGTGCCAGCAGCCTAGTACTAGCGGGCACCGGGGAGCTGTTTTTT
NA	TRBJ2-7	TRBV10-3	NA	CAINAGSDYEQYF	TGTGCCATCAACGCAGGGTCCGACTACGAGCAGTACTTC
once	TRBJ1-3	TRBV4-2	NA	CASSQGAANTIYF	TGTGCCAGCAGCCAAGGAGCCGCGAACACCATATATTTT
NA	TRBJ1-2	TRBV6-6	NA	CASSLLVGTNYGYTF	TGTGCCAGCAGCCTACTCGTCGGAACTAACTATGGCTACACCTTC
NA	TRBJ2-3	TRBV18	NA	CASSRDGTSTDTQYF	TGTGCCAGCTCCCGCGACGGCACTAGCACAGATACGCAGTATTTT
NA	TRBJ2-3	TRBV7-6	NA	CASSHWDRGTDTQYF	TGTGCCAGCAGCCATTGGGACCGGGGGACAGATACGCAGTATTTT
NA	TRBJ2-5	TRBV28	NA	CASSQTQETQYF	TGTGCCAGCAGCCAGACCCAAGAGACCCAGTACTTC
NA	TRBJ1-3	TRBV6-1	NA	CASSADSSGNTIYF	TGTGCCAGCAGTGCTGACTCCTCTGGAAACACCATATATTTT
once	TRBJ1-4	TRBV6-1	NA	CASSLGQGNEKLFF	TGTGCCAGCAGTCTGGGGCAGGGGAATGAAAAACTGTTTTTT
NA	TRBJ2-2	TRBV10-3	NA	CAREKTGTAGELFF	TGTGCCAGGGAGAAAACAGGGACCGCCGGGGAGCTGTTTTTT
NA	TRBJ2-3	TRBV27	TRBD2	CASSFASGGLNTQYF	TGTGCCAGCAGTTTCGCCAGCGGGGGATTGAATACGCAGTATTTT